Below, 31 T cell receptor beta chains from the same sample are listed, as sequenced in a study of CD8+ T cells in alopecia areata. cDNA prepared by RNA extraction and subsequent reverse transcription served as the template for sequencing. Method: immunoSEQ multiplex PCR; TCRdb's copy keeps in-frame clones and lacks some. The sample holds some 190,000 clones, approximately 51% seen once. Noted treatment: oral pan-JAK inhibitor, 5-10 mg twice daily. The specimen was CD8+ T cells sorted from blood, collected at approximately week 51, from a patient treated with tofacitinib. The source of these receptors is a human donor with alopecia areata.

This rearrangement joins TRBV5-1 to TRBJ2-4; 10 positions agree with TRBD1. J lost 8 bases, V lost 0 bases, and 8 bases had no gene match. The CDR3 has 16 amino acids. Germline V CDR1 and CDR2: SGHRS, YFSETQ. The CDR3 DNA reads TGCGCCAGCAGCTTGGTAGCCCCGGACAGGGGGGACATTCAGTACTTC. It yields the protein CASSLVAPDRGDIQYF.

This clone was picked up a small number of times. The CDR3 bases are TGTGCCAGCAGCTTAGGCCTTAGGTTTTACGAGCAGTACTTC. Translating gives CASSLGLRFYEQYF. The chain has TRBV13 and TRBJ2-7, with D uncertain. The CDR3 is made up of 14 amino acids. The V end lost 0 bases, the J end lost 4 bases, and 10 bases lay between the germline ends. Germline CDR1 PRHDT, CDR2 FYEKMQ (reference sequence).

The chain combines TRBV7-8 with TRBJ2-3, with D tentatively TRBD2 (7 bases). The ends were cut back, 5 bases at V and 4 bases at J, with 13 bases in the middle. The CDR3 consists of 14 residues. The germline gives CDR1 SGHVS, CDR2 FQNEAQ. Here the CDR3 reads CASSPEGGADTQYF. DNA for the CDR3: TGTGCCAGCAGCCCAGAGGGGGGGGCAGATACGCAGTATTTT.

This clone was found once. DNA of the CDR3: TGTGCCAGCAGCCCGGGACAGGGGGCGGTCACTGAAGCTTTCTTT. Translating it yields CASSPGQGAVTEAFF. This chain links TRBV7-3 with TRBJ1-1; 12 bases agree with TRBD1. Germline V lookup: CDR1 SGHTA, CDR2 FQGTGA. After removal of 5 bases from V and 4 bases from J, the junction contained 5 bases not matched to a gene. The CDR3 contains 15 residues.

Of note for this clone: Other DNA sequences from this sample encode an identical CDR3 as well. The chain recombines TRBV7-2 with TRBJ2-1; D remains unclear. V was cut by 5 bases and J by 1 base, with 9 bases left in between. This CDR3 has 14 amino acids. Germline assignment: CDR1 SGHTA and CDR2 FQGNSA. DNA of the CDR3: TGTGCCAGCAGCCTGTCGAAGTCCTACAATGAGCAGTTCTTC. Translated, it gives CASSLSKSYNEQFF.

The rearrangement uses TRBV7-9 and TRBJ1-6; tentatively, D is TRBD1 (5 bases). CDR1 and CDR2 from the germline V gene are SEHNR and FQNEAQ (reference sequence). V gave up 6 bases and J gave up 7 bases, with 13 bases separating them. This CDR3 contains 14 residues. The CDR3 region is CASSHRDANSPLHF. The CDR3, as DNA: TGTGCCAGCAGTCACCGGGACGCCAATTCACCCCTCCACTTT.

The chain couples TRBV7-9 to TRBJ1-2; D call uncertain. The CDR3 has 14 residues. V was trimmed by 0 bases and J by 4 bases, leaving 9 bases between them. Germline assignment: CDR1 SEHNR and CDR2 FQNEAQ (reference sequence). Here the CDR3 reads CASSLAGSGYGYTF. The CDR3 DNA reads TGTGCCAGCAGCTTAGCGGGGTCAGGCTATGGCTACACCTTC.

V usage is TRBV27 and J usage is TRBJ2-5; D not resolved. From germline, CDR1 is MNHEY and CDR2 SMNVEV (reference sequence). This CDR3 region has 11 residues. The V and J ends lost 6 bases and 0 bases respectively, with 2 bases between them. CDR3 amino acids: CASSDQETQYF. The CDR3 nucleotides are TGTGCCAGCAGCGACCAAGAGACCCAGTACTTC.

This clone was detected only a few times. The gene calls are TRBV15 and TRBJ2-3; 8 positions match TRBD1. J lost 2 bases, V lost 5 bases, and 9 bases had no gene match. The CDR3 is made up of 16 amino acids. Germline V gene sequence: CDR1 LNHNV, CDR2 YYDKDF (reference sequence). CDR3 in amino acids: CATSPRAGGNTDTQYF. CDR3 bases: TGTGCCACCAGCCCTCGGGCAGGGGGCAACACAGATACGCAGTATTTT.

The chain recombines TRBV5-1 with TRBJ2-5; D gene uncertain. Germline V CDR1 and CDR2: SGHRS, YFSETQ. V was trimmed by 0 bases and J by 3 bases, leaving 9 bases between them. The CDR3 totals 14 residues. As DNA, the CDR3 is TGCGCCAGCAGCTTGGATGGGCCGAAAGAGACCCAGTACTTC. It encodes CASSLDGPKETQYF.

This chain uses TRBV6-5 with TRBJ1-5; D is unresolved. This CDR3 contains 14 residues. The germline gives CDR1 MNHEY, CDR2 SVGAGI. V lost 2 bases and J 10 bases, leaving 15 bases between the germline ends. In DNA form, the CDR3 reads TGTGCCAGCAGTTACGGAGGCGCCTATGAACCCCAGCATTTT. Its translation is CASSYGGAYEPQHF.

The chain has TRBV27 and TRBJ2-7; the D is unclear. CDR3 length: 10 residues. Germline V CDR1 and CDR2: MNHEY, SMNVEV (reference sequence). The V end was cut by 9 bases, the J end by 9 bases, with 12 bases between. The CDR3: CARQRHGQYF. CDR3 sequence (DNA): TGTGCCAGGCAGCGCCACGGGCAGTACTTC.

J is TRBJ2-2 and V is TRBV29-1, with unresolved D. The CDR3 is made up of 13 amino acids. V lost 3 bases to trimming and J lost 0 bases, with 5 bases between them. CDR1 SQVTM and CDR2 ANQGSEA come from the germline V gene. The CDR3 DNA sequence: TGCAGCGTTGAGATAGCGAACACCGGGGAGCTGTTTTTT. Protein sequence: CSVEIANTGELFF.

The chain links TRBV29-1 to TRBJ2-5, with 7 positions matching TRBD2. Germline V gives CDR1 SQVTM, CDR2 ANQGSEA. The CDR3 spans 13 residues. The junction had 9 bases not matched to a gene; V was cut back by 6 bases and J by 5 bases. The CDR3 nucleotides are TGCAGCGTATTACCCGGGACTACTGAGACCCAGTACTTC. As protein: CSVLPGTTETQYF.

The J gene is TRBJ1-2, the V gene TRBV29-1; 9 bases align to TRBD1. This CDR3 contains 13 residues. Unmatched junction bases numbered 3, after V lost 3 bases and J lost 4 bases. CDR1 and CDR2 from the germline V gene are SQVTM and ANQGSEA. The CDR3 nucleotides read TGCAGCGTTGAGGGACAGGGTAGCTATGGCTACACCTTC. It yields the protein CSVEGQGSYGYTF.

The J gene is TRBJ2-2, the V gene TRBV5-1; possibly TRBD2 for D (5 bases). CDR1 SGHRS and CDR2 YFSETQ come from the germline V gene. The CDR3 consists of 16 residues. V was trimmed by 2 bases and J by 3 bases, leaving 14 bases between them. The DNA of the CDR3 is TGCGCCAGCAGCTTTGGATTTCCGGGGTACACCGGGGAGCTGTTTTTT. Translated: CASSFGFPGYTGELFF.

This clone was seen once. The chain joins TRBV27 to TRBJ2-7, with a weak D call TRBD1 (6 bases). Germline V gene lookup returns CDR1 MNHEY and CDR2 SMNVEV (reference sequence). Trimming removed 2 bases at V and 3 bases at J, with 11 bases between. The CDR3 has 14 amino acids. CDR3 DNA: TGTGCCAGCAGTTTAATAGGGACATACTACGAGCAGTACTTC. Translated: CASSLIGTYYEQYF.

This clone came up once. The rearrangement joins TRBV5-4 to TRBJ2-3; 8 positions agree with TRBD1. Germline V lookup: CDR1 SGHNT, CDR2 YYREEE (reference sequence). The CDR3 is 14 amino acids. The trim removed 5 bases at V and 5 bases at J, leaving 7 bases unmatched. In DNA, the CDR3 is TGTGCCAGCAGGAACGGACAGGGACAAGATACGCAGTATTTT. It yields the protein CASRNGQGQDTQYF.

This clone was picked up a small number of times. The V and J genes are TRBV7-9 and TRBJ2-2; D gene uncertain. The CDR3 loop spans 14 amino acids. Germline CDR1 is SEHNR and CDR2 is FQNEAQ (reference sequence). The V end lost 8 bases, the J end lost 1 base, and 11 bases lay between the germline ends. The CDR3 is CASSGLGNTGELFF. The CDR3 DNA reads TGTGCCAGCTCCGGGCTAGGGAACACCGGGGAGCTGTTTTTT.

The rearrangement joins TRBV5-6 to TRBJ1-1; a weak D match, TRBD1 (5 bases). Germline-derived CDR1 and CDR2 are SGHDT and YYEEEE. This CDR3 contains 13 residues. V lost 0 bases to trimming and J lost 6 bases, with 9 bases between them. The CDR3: CASSLVRAPEAFF. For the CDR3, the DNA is TGTGCCAGCAGCTTGGTCAGGGCCCCTGAAGCTTTCTTT.

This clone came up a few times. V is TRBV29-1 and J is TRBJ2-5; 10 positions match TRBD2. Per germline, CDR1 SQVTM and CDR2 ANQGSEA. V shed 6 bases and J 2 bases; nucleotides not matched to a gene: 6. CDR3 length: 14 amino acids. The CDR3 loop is CSVQLAGRQETQYF. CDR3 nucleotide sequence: TGCAGCGTCCAACTAGCGGGGAGACAAGAGACCCAGTACTTC. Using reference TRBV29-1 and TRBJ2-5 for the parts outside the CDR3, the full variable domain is SAVISQKPSRDICQRGTSLTIQCQVDSQVTMMFWYRQQPGQSLTLIATANQGSEATYESGFVIDKFPISRPNLTFSTLTVSNMSPEDSSIYLCSVQLAGRQETQYFGPGTRLLVL.

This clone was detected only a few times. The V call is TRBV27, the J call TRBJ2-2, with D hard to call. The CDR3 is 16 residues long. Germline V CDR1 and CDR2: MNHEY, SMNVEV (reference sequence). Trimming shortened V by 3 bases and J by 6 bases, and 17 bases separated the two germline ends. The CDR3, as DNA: TGTGCCAGCAGTTTCCAAGACCCGGGCTGGTCCGGGGAGCTGTTTTTT. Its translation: CASSFQDPGWSGELFF.

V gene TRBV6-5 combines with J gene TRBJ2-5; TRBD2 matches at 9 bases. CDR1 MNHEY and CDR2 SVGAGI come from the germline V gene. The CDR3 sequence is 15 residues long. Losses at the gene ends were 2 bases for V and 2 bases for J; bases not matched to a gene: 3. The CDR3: CASSYETSGQETQYF. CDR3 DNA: TGTGCCAGCAGTTACGAGACTAGCGGACAAGAGACCCAGTACTTC.

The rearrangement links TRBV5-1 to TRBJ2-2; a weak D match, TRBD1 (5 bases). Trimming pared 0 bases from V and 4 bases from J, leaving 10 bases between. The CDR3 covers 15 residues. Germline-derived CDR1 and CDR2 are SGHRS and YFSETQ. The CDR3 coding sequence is TGCGCCAGCAGCTTGGTTGGGGCGAGCACCGGGGAGCTGTTTTTT. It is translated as CASSLVGASTGELFF.

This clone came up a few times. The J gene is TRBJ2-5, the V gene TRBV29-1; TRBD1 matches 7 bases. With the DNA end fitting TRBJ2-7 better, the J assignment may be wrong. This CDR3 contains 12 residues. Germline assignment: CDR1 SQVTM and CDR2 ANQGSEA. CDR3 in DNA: TGCAGCGTTGGCGAGACAGGGACCGAGCAGTACTTC. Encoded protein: CSVGETGTEQYF.

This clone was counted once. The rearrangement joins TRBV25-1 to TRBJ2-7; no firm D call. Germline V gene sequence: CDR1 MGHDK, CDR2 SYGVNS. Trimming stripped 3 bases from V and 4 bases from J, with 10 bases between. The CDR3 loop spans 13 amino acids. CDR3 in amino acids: CASSEIKGYEQYF. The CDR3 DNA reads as TGTGCCAGCAGTGAGATAAAGGGATACGAGCAGTACTTC.

CDR3 DNA: TGTGCCAGCTCACCCGGACCAGGGGAGACCCAGTACTTC. This gives the protein CASSPGPGETQYF. The chain links TRBV18 to TRBJ2-5; D is perhaps TRBD1 (5 bases). The CDR3 is 13 amino acids. CDR1 is KGHSH and CDR2 is LQKENI in the germline V gene. V dropped 3 bases and J dropped 5 bases, with 10 bases sitting between them.

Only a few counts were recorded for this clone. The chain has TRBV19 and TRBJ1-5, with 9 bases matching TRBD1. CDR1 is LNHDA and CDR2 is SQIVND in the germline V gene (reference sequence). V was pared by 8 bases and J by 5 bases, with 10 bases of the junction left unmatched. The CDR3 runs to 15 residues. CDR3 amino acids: CASHSGQGDDQPQHF. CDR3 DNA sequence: TGTGCCAGTCACTCGGGACAGGGTGACGATCAGCCCCAGCATTTT. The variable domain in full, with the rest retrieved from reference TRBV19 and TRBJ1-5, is DGGITQSPKYLFRKEGQNVTLSCEQNLNHDAMYWYRQDPGQGLRLIYYSQIVNDFQKGDIAEGYSVSREKKESFPLTVTSAQKNPTAFYLCASHSGQGDDQPQHFGDGTRLSIL.

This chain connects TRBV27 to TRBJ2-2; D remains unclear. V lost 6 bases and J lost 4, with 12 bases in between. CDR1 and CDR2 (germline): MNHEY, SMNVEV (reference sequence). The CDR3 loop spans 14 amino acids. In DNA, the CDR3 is TGTGCCAGCAGCCGCGGTGGAGTCACCGGGGAGCTGTTTTTT. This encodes CASSRGGVTGELFF.

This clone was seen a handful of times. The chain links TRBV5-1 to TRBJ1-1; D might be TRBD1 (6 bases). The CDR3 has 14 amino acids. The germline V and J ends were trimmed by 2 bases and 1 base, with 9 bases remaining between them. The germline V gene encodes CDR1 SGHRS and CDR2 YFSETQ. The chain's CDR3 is CASSLGGTNTEAFF. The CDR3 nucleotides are TGCGCCAGCAGCTTAGGGGGGACGAACACTGAAGCTTTCTTT.

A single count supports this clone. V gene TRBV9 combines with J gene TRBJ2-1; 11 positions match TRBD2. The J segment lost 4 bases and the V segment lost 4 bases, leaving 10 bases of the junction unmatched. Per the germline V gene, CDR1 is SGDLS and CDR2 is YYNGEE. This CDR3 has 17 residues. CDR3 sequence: CASSLQGASGRYNEQFF. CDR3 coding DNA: TGTGCCAGCAGCCTTCAGGGGGCTAGCGGGAGGTACAATGAGCAGTTCTTC.